The 25 T cell receptor beta chains below come from one sample, sequenced in a study of control samples from healthy donors and cancer patients. Repertoires were generated with immunoSEQ multiplex PCR, while TCRdb's copy carries only in-frame clones and drops some. Of some 160,000 clones listed, around 96% were seen once; the top ten hold around 9.3%. Sequences were obtained from blood. The receptors come from a woman in her thirties or forties in good health.

The rearrangement uses TRBV7-2 and TRBJ2-1, with 9 bases that match TRBD2. Germline CDR1 is SGHTA and CDR2 is FQGNSA. J was trimmed by 10 bases and V by 5 bases; bases with no gene match: 12. This CDR3 comprises 15 residues. CDR3 in DNA: TGTGCCAGCAGCGTTAGCGGGGGTAGCTCCTGGGAGCAGTTCTTC. Protein: CASSVSGGSSWEQFF.

CDR3 sequence reads: CASRSYTGTGGYNSPLHF. The CDR3 bases are TGTGCCAGTAGATCCTACACCGGGACAGGGGGCTATAATTCACCCCTCCACTTT. The rearrangement links TRBV19 to TRBJ1-6, with TRBD1 identical over 11 bases. Trimming at V came to 6 bases and at J to 3 bases, leaving 10 bases not matched to a gene. The germline V gene has CDR1 LNHDA and CDR2 SQIVND (reference sequence). CDR3 length: 18 amino acids.

CDR3 coding DNA: TGTGCCAGCAGTCCCAGTCGGGATACGCAGTATTTT. Residues: CASSPSRDTQYF. The chain joins TRBV9 to TRBJ2-3; D not resolved. Trimming removed 5 bases at V and 6 bases at J, with 10 bases between. CDR3 length equals 12 residues. In germline, CDR1 is SGDLS, CDR2 YYNGEE.

This chain uses TRBV6-5 with TRBJ1-1; TRBD1 might be the D (5 bases). V was pared by 3 bases and J by 3 bases, with 14 bases between. CDR3 length equals 15 residues. Germline values: CDR1 MNHEY, CDR2 SVGAGI. The CDR3 DNA reads as TGTGCCAGCAGTTATGACCAGGGATGGGACACTGAAGCTTTCTTT. Encoded protein: CASSYDQGWDTEAFF.

The chain couples TRBV13 to TRBJ2-2; 7 bases agree with TRBD1. Germline-derived CDR1 and CDR2 are PRHDT and FYEKMQ (reference sequence). The V and J ends lost 10 bases and 5 bases, in that order; junction bases with no gene match: 10. CDR3 length equals 14 residues. The CDR3 sequence is CATRVDRATGELFF. The CDR3, as DNA: TGTGCCACCAGGGTTGACAGGGCTACCGGGGAGCTGTTTTTT.

This clone appeared once. This sequence joins TRBV23-1 and TRBJ1-2; D is uncertain. TRBV23-1 is flagged as an ORF with uncertain function. The CDR3 totals 14 residues. Between the trimmed V and J ends, which lost 4 bases and 10 bases, there was a span of 19 bases. The CDR3 region is CASSPSEQLKVYTF. CDR3 bases: TGCGCCAGCAGTCCCTCGGAGCAGTTAAAGGTCTACACCTTC.

The chain is built from TRBV11-3 and TRBJ2-5, with D unresolved. The germline V gene has CDR1 SGHNT and CDR2 YENEEA. Trimming stripped 1 base from V and 2 bases from J, with 11 bases between. This CDR3 comprises 15 residues. The CDR3 bases are TGTGCCAGCAGCTTAGGTTCACTGGCACAAGAGACCCAGTACTTC. Protein: CASSLGSLAQETQYF.

The chain uses TRBV7-2 and TRBJ1-2, with TRBD1 matching over 8 bases. The ends lost 5 bases at V and 3 bases at J; junction bases unmatched: 5. This CDR3 is 14 amino acids long. CDR1 SGHTA and CDR2 FQGNSA come from the germline V gene. The DNA for the CDR3 is TGTGCCAGCAGCACTACGACAGGGGACTATGGCTACACCTTC. This gives the protein CASSTTTGDYGYTF.

The chain couples TRBV19 to TRBJ2-1, with 12 bases identical to TRBD2. The CDR3 covers 18 residues. V gave up 6 bases and J gave up 1 base; unmatched junction bases: 10. Germline CDR1 is LNHDA and CDR2 is SQIVND (reference sequence). CDR3 sequence: CASSTRVLAGGSYNEQFF. Here the CDR3 DNA reads TGTGCCAGTAGCACCCGGGTCCTAGCGGGAGGGTCCTACAATGAGCAGTTCTTC.

The chain employs TRBV24-1 and TRBJ1-3; D remains unclear. Germline lookup yields CDR1 KGHDR and CDR2 SFDVKD. CDR3 length equals 13 residues. The V end lost 4 bases, the J end lost 0 bases, and 3 bases lay between the germline ends. The CDR3, as DNA: TGTGCCACCAGTGACGGCTCTGGAAACACCATATATTTT. Protein sequence: CATSDGSGNTIYF.

The chain recombines TRBV5-4 with TRBJ2-1; a possible D gene is TRBD2 (5 bases). Looked up from germline, CDR1 is SGHNT and CDR2 is YYREEE (reference sequence). This CDR3 has 15 amino acids. Trimming took off 1 base at V and 5 bases at J, with 13 bases between the two ends. Here the CDR3 DNA reads TGTGCCAGCAGCTTGAAGAGGGAGTCGCACAATGAGCAGTTCTTC. It codes for CASSLKRESHNEQFF.

The CDR3: CASSESTLGDTGELFF. The CDR3 coding sequence is TGCGCCAGCAGTGAGTCGACTCTCGGGGACACCGGGGAGCTGTTTTTT. The chain employs TRBV10-1 and TRBJ2-2; the D gene is possibly TRBD2 (5 bases). This CDR3 is built from 16 residues. Germline values: CDR1 WNHNN, CDR2 SYGVQD (reference sequence). The V end was cut by 0 bases, the J end by 3 bases, with 11 bases between.

This clone occurred once. The CDR3 nucleotides are TGTGCCACCAGTGATAAGGGACAGGGGGCGACTGGGGACAAAAACATTCAGTACTTC. It yields the protein CATSDKGQGATGDKNIQYF. The V gene is TRBV24-1, the J gene TRBJ2-4; 12 bases are shared with TRBD1. CDR3 length: 19 amino acids. V gave up 3 bases and J gave up 3 bases; unmatched junction bases: 11. CDR1 KGHDR and CDR2 SFDVKD come from the germline V gene.

The CDR3 region has the DNA TGCGCCAGCAGCCAAGAGGACAGGGGGCTATGGAATTCACCCCTCCACTTT. Its translation: CASSQEDRGLWNSPLHF. The rearrangement joins TRBV4-1 to TRBJ1-6; 11 nucleotides line up with TRBD1. The CDR3 is 17 amino acids. Germline lookup yields CDR1 MGHRA and CDR2 YSYEKL. V was pared by 0 bases and J by 7 bases, with 5 bases of the junction left unmatched.

The chain carries TRBV7-2 and TRBJ1-1; TRBD1 might be the D (5 bases). The V gene's germline CDR1 is SGHTA and CDR2 FQGNSA. The CDR3 is made up of 12 amino acids. Trimming cost V 0 bases and J 10 bases, with 9 bases left between them. CDR3 sequence: CASSLAGTRAFF. The CDR3 nucleotides are TGTGCCAGCAGCTTAGCGGGGACTAGAGCTTTCTTT.

J is TRBJ2-5 and V is TRBV9; no reliable D call. Germline V gene sequence: CDR1 SGDLS, CDR2 YYNGEE. V gave up 0 bases and J gave up 0 bases, with 12 bases separating them. This CDR3 comprises 16 residues. The DNA of the CDR3 is TGTGCCAGCAGCGTAGGGGGTCGAGGACACCAAGAGACCCAGTACTTC. Its translation: CASSVGGRGHQETQYF.

This chain links TRBV30 with TRBJ1-1; TRBD1 aligns across 8 bases. Per germline, CDR1 GTSNPN and CDR2 SVGIG (reference sequence). Unmatched junction bases numbered 11, after V lost 3 bases and J lost 14 bases. This CDR3 is 12 amino acids long. DNA for the CDR3: TGTGCCTGGAGACCGACAGGGGACCCCGTGTTCTTT. Protein sequence: CAWRPTGDPVFF.

V usage is TRBV27 and J usage is TRBJ1-6, with D perhaps matching TRBD1 (6 bases). The germline V and J ends were trimmed by 6 bases and 0 bases, with 21 bases remaining between them. This CDR3 is built from 19 residues. Germline CDR1 is MNHEY and CDR2 is SMNVEV (reference sequence). CDR3 in amino acids: CASRQGPVDLSSYNSPLHF. CDR3 coding DNA: TGTGCCAGCAGACAGGGACCAGTTGACCTTAGCTCCTATAATTCACCCCTCCACTTT.

This clone has just one count. V and J are TRBV7-2 and TRBJ2-6; no clear D. The CDR3 is 14 amino acids. Germline V lookup: CDR1 SGHTA, CDR2 FQGNSA. V lost 5 bases, J lost 0 bases, and 5 bases lay in between. The chain's CDR3 is CASSPISGANVLTF. The CDR3 DNA reads as TGTGCCAGCAGCCCAATCTCTGGGGCCAACGTCCTGACTTTC.

The chain links TRBV10-1 to TRBJ2-7; 7 bases align to TRBD2. This CDR3 has 13 residues. After removal of 4 bases from V and 5 bases from J, the junction contained 5 bases not matched to a gene. The germline V gene encodes CDR1 WNHNN and CDR2 SYGVQD (reference sequence). The CDR3 DNA follows: TGCGCCAGCAGTGGGGGAGGGGTCCACGAGCAGTACTTC. Its protein is CASSGGGVHEQYF.

The CDR3 DNA sequence: TGTGCTAGTGGTTTGGTAATCGGGGGCGGCGAGCAGTACTTC. Residues: CASGLVIGGGEQYF. The chain is built from TRBV12-5 and TRBJ2-7; D possibly uses TRBD1 or TRBD2 (6 bases each). V was cut by 0 bases and J by 6 bases, with 12 bases left in between. Germline CDR1 reads LGHNT; CDR2 reads FRNRAP. The CDR3 contains 14 residues.

The chain has TRBV6-5 and TRBJ1-4; 7 bases map to TRBD1. The CDR3 runs 12 residues. With V trimmed by 6 bases and J by 8 bases, 3 bases remained unmatched. The germline V gene has CDR1 MNHEY and CDR2 SVGAGI. The DNA of the CDR3 is TGTGCCAGCAGCAGGGGGACAGAAAAACTGTTTTTT. This translates into CASSRGTEKLFF.

This clone was observed a few times. The V and J genes are TRBV7-9 and TRBJ2-7, with D uncertain. V lost 4 bases and J lost 2, with 12 bases in between. Germline loops: CDR1 SEHNR, CDR2 FQNEAQ (reference sequence). CDR3 length: 14 amino acids. The CDR3 reads CASSYPDQAYEQYF. The CDR3 coding sequence is TGTGCCAGCAGCTACCCCGATCAGGCCTACGAGCAGTACTTC.

The chain couples TRBV7-3 to TRBJ1-2; D ambiguous. Germline CDR1 and CDR2: SGHTA and FQGTGA. The CDR3 runs 13 residues. V lost 2 bases and J lost 8, with 12 bases in between. CDR3 amino acids: CASSLGWFGGYTF. The CDR3 DNA reads TGTGCCAGCAGCTTAGGGTGGTTTGGGGGCTACACCTTC. The full variable domain, in which reference TRBV7-3 and TRBJ1-2 provide the parts outside the CDR3, is GAGVSQTPSNKVTEKGKYVELRCDPISGHTALYWYRQSLGQGPEFLIYFQGTGAADDSGLPNDRFFAVRPEGSVSTLKIQRTERGDSAVYLCASSLGWFGGYTFGSGTRLTVV.

The rearrangement joins TRBV19 to TRBJ2-1; tentatively, D is TRBD1 (5 bases). Germline CDR1 and CDR2: LNHDA and SQIVND (reference sequence). This CDR3 has 14 amino acids. Trimming removed 8 bases at V and 0 bases at J, with 11 bases between. The CDR3 loop reads CASRQQSSYNEQFF. The CDR3 DNA sequence: TGTGCCAGTCGACAGCAGAGCTCCTACAATGAGCAGTTCTTC.